The present T cell receptor beta chain was sequenced within a study of blood T cells in healthy people across ages. Next came a second PCR, run for about 6 to 12 cycles, which used a sample-barcoded 5' primer along with a J-beta primer mix. Via MiXCR, TCRdb re-called the 5' RACE reads, giving one row per CDR3 protein. The sample shows about 1,500,000 distinct CDR3 sequences, roughly 27% of them seen only once. The sample taken for sequencing was blood. This TCR came from a woman aged 25-40 years in good health.

CDR3 coding DNA: TGCAGTGCTAGAGGACTCGCCCATGAGCAGTACTTC. Translation gives CSARGLAHEQYF. The rearrangement uses TRBV20-1 and TRBJ2-5, with D unclear. CDR3 length: 12 residues. Germline lookup yields CDR1 DFQATT and CDR2 SNEGSKA (reference sequence). V was clipped by 1 base and J by 11 bases, with 14 bases between them.